These 26 T cell receptor beta chains came from one sample sequenced in a study of CD8 T cells in ankylosing spondylitis. TCRdb independently ran MiXCR on the 5' RACE reads; one entry per CDR3 protein. Of 200,000 to 250,000 distinct CDR3 sequences in the sample, about 10% were seen once. The sequencing sample was made of blood, either unsorted or a sorted T cell fraction (not recorded which). The origin of the receptors is a male donor with ankylosing spondylitis or in good health (not recorded which).

In its sample, this clonotype was seen many times. One junction end does not reproduce the germline sequence, and a read error may be involved. The chain is built from TRBV7-7 and TRBJ2-3; weak D call: TRBD1 (5 bases). In germline, CDR1 is SSHAT, CDR2 FNYEAQ (reference sequence). The CDR3 is 13 amino acids. CDR3 nucleotides: TGTGCTAGCAGCTTAGAAGTTAGGGGAACGCAGTATTTT. Translating it yields CASSLEVRGTQYF.

The sample holds many counts of this clonotype. The chain joins TRBV5-1 to TRBJ2-3; TRBD1 matches at 7 bases. Germline V gene sequence: CDR1 SGHRS, CDR2 YFSETQ. Trimming took 4 bases from V and 2 from J; bases not matched to a gene: 10. This CDR3 contains 16 residues. As DNA, the CDR3 is TGCGCCAGCAGCCCTCGTCTGACAGGGCCCACAGATACGCAGTATTTT. Translating gives CASSPRLTGPTDTQYF.

This clonotype has ten or more counts. The chain links TRBV20-1 to TRBJ1-1; D might be TRBD1 (5 bases). The CDR3 sequence is 11 residues long. Germline CDR1 and CDR2: DFQATT and SNEGSKA (reference sequence). This chain's CDR3 is CRISRGTEAFF. CDR3 DNA sequence: TGCAGGATAAGTCGGGGGACTGAAGCTTTCTTT.

This sequence joins TRBV12-3 or TRBV12-4 and TRBJ2-2; 8 bases match TRBD1. The CDR3 runs 18 residues. The V and J ends lost 6 bases and 1 base, in that order; junction bases with no gene match: 13. CDR3 loop: CASSLGTPGTGNTGELFF. In nucleotides, the CDR3 is TGTGCCAGCAGCCTCGGAACCCCCGGGACAGGGAACACCGGGGAGCTGTTTTTT.

The chain carries TRBV6-1 and TRBJ2-2; D uncertain. V shed 5 bases and J shed 1 base, with 11 bases lying between them. Germline V gene data show CDR1 as MNHNS and CDR2 as SASEGT. The CDR3 totals 15 residues. The CDR3 sequence is CASSPLMKNTGELFF. The CDR3 nucleotides read TGTGCCAGCAGTCCCCTAATGAAGAACACCGGGGAGCTGTTTTTT.

In its sample, this clonotype was seen many times. The chain employs TRBV12-3 or TRBV12-4 and TRBJ1-6; D is ambiguous. Deletions cut 2 bases from V and 7 bases from J, with 3 bases between. The length of the CDR3 is 12 residues. CDR3 in amino acids: CASSLKNSPLHF. The CDR3, as DNA: TGTGCCAGCAGTTTAAAGAATTCACCCCTCCACTTT.

This clonotype showed up just a few times. The chain joins TRBV20-1 to TRBJ2-4; D unresolved. Trimming left V 5 bases short and J 1 base short, with 12 bases between. CDR3 length: 14 residues. CDR1 is DFQATT and CDR2 is SNEGSKA in the germline V gene (reference sequence). The DNA of the CDR3 is TGCAGTGCTCAAGGGTTGAGGGCCAAAAACATTCAGTACTTC. Translated, it gives CSAQGLRAKNIQYF.

Details on this clonotype: A read error may be the cause here, since a much bigger clone is one base away. A read error is likely, as this CDR3 ends without the conserved phenylalanine or tryptophan. CDR3 sequence: CASSPDYVEQYY. CDR3 in DNA: TGCGCCAGCAGCCCGGACTACGTTGAGCAGTACTAC. The genes are TRBV5-1 and TRBJ2-7; TRBD2 is a possible D gene (6 bases). The germline V gene encodes CDR1 SGHRS and CDR2 YFSETQ. The CDR3 runs 12 residues. V shed 4 bases and J shed 7 bases, with 12 bases lying between them.

This clonotype was observed at least ten times. This chain's CDR3 is CASSFFRDSSTDTQYF. DNA for the CDR3: TGTGCCAGCAGCTTCTTCCGGGACAGTAGCACAGATACGCAGTATTTT. The J gene is TRBJ2-3, the V gene TRBV7-8; TRBD1 matches 7 bases. The ends lost 3 bases at V and 0 bases at J; junction bases unmatched: 6. The CDR3 sequence is 16 residues long. Germline V gene lookup returns CDR1 SGHVS and CDR2 FQNEAQ.

This clonotype showed up many times. CDR3 protein: CSAGPIAGIQYF. DNA of the CDR3: TGCAGTGCTGGTCCCATTGCGGGCATTCAGTACTTC. The chain carries TRBV20-1 and TRBJ2-4; possible D gene TRBD2, 5 bases. Germline assignment: CDR1 DFQATT and CDR2 SNEGSKA (reference sequence). The length of the CDR3 is 12 residues. Between the trimmed V and J ends, which lost 5 bases and 9 bases, there was a span of 14 bases.

This rearrangement joins TRBV5-1 to TRBJ2-5; D possibly corresponds to TRBD2 (6 bases). The germline V gene encodes CDR1 SGHRS and CDR2 YFSETQ. This CDR3 is 17 amino acids long. V lost 4 bases to trimming and J lost 2 bases, with 21 bases between them. The CDR3 here is CASSKEGGQGIQETQYF. In DNA form, the CDR3 reads TGCGCCAGCAGCAAGGAGGGTGGGCAGGGAATACAAGAGACCCAGTACTTC.

This clonotype was found a few times. The chain couples TRBV7-9 to TRBJ1-2, with a possible D match to TRBD1 (6 bases). The germline V and J ends were trimmed by 1 base and 7 bases, with 13 bases remaining between them. The CDR3 covers 14 residues. Germline CDR1 is SEHNR and CDR2 is FQNEAQ (reference sequence). The CDR3 DNA is TGTGCCAGCAGCTTAGTCCAGGGGAAGAGTGGCTACACCTTC. This translates into CASSLVQGKSGYTF.

The chain couples TRBV28 to TRBJ1-5, with TRBD1 as a possible D gene (5 bases). This CDR3 has 17 residues. The germline V and J ends were trimmed by 2 bases and 6 bases, with 20 bases remaining between them. CDR1 is MDHEN, CDR2 SYDVKM, per germline. DNA for the CDR3: TGTGCCAGCAGTTTAGGCCCCATAGGGGCGTGGGGTCAGCCCCAGCATTTT. Translation: CASSLGPIGAWGQPQHF.

This clonotype was detected ten times or more. Given the absence of the conserved phenylalanine or tryptophan at the CDR3 end, a read error is likely. No DNA is shown, since the ends of the CDR3 on it are uncertain; the CDR3 is the one TCRdb lists. The chain has TRBV11-2 and TRBJ2-1; whether TRBD1, the table's D call, matches the DNA was not checked. Germline V gene data show CDR1 as SGHAT and CDR2 as FQNNGV. Ends included, the CDR3 has 11 residues. CDR3 in amino acids: CASSLRGDCSV.

This clonotype was observed at least ten times. The rearrangement uses TRBV3-1 and TRBJ2-7; D possibly corresponds to TRBD2 (6 bases). This CDR3 region has 16 residues. Germline V gene data show CDR1 as LGHDT and CDR2 as YNNKEL (reference sequence). V was trimmed by 1 base and J by 4 bases, leaving 17 bases between them. The CDR3 protein is CASSQALAVEVYEQYF. The DNA of the CDR3 is TGTGCCAGCAGCCAAGCCTTAGCGGTGGAGGTATACGAGCAGTACTTC.

Note on this clonotype: With a much larger clone just one base away, this may be a read error. J is TRBJ2-5 and V is TRBV5-1; the match to TRBD1 covers 7 bases. The CDR3 is 14 residues long. The junction had 10 bases not matched to a gene; V was cut back by 7 bases and J by 4 bases. CDR1 and CDR2 (germline): SGHRS, YFSETQ. CDR3 loop: CASFRGSSTETQYF. DNA of the CDR3: TGCGCCAGCTTCAGGGGGTCCTCCACAGAGACCCAGTACTTC.

This clonotype was observed at least ten times. The rearrangement uses TRBV7-2 and TRBJ1-2, with D perhaps TRBD1 (6 bases). The V gene's germline CDR1 is SGHTA and CDR2 FQGNSA. Trimming stripped 6 bases from V and 3 bases from J, with 14 bases between. The length of the CDR3 is 14 residues. The DNA of the CDR3 is TGTGCCAGCAGTTATAGGGGGGATGACTATGGCTACACCTTC. Protein sequence: CASSYRGDDYGYTF.

This clonotype occurred many times. The rearrangement links TRBV15 to TRBJ1-1; a weak D match, TRBD1 (5 bases). Germline CDR1 and CDR2: LNHNV and YYDKDF (reference sequence). Between the trimmed V and J ends, which lost 1 base and 2 bases, there was a span of 8 bases. The CDR3 is made up of 14 amino acids. Here the CDR3 DNA reads TGTGCCACCAGCAGAGTTGGGGCTAACACTGAAGCTTTCTTT. Protein product: CATSRVGANTEAFF.

With respect to this clonotype: This clone may be a read error of a much larger clone one base away. V and J are TRBV7-2 and TRBJ2-3, with D uncertain. The germline V gene has CDR1 SGHTA and CDR2 FQGNSA. Trimming took off 4 bases at V and 7 bases at J, with 15 bases between the two ends. The CDR3 length is 14 residues. The CDR3 DNA sequence: TGTGCCAGCAGCTGGAACGTTGGAGCACATACGCAGTATTTT. Encoded protein: CASSWNVGAHTQYF.

This clonotype occurred many times. The chain is built from TRBV5-1 and TRBJ2-5; D is possibly TRBD2 (5 bases). This CDR3 region has 14 residues. CDR1 is SGHRS and CDR2 is YFSETQ in the germline V gene. V shed 4 bases and J shed 2 bases, with 12 bases lying between them. CDR3 DNA sequence: TGCGCCAGCAGCCCGTCGGACTCTCAAGAGACCCAGTACTTC. This sequence encodes CASSPSDSQETQYF.

The J gene is TRBJ1-1, the V gene TRBV4-2; the match to TRBD1 covers 7 bases. Germline V gene lookup returns CDR1 LGHNA and CDR2 YNFKEQ. V trimming: 2 bases; J trimming: 0 bases; junction bases outside the gene matches: 9. The CDR3 extends over 17 amino acids. The CDR3 here is CASSQSRDRELNTEAFF. CDR3 coding DNA: TGTGCCAGCAGCCAATCTCGGGACAGAGAATTGAACACTGAAGCTTTCTTT.

This clonotype was seen repeatedly, ten times or more. For the CDR3, the DNA is TGTGCCAGCAGCCCCATGGTCGTCAATGAGCAGTTCTTC. Translated: CASSPMVVNEQFF. The chain is built from TRBV7-9 and TRBJ2-1, with D unclear. Trimming removed 5 bases from V and 6 bases from J, with 11 bases in between. The CDR3 length is 13 residues. Germline V gene lookup returns CDR1 SEHNR and CDR2 FQNEAQ (reference sequence).

This sequence joins TRBV7-6 and TRBJ2-5; 13 positions match TRBD2. Germline lookup yields CDR1 SGHVS and CDR2 FNYEAQ. With 5 bases clipped from V and 2 bases from J, the junction kept 2 bases outside the gene matches. The CDR3 sequence is 15 residues long. This CDR3 is CASSMTSGGQETQYF. DNA of the CDR3: TGTGCCAGCAGCATGACTAGCGGGGGGCAAGAGACCCAGTACTTC.

This clonotype was seen ten or more times. The chain is built from TRBV11-2 and TRBJ1-1, with a possible D match to TRBD1 (5 bases). V was cut by 5 bases and J by 8 bases, with 21 bases left in between. Per germline, CDR1 SGHAT and CDR2 FQNNGV. CDR3 length: 15 amino acids. Written as DNA, the CDR3 is TGTGCCAGCAGCATCGACGGAATGGGAGGGGTCGAAGCTTTCTTT. It encodes CASSIDGMGGVEAFF.

V usage is TRBV15 and J usage is TRBJ2-7; 8 nucleotides agree with TRBD1. Per the germline V gene, CDR1 is LNHNV and CDR2 is YYDKDF (reference sequence). The CDR3 runs to 14 residues. Trimming took 4 bases from V and 5 from J; bases not matched to a gene: 7. CDR3 loop: CATSTARTGNEQYF. CDR3 coding DNA: TGTGCCACCAGCACCGCCAGGACAGGGAACGAGCAGTACTTC.

The table lists this clonotype with many counts. V gene TRBV5-6 combines with J gene TRBJ2-3; D might be TRBD1 or TRBD2, each matching 5 bases. There are 15 residues in the CDR3. Trimming shortened V by 5 bases and J by 6 bases, and 19 bases separated the two germline ends. Germline-derived CDR1 and CDR2 are SGHDT and YYEEEE. The CDR3, as DNA: TGTGCCAGCAGTCGAACCGGGACCAGCAGGGATACGCAGTATTTT. This sequence encodes CASSRTGTSRDTQYF.